The clone carrying this T cell receptor beta chain occurred a few times. This entry is derived from a study of Tregs in tolerant kidney transplant recipients. Germline V lookup: CDR1 DFQATT, CDR2 SNEGSKA (reference sequence). Trimming cost V 6 bases and J 1 base, with 6 bases left between them. The CDR3 extends over 11 amino acids. This table comes from immunoSEQ multiplex PCR, and its TCRdb copy is limited to in-frame clones, with some not included. The repertoire includes approximately 60,000 clones, roughly 98% of them detected once, and 0.3% to 0.4% sits in the top ten. The specimen comprised Tregs from blood, sampled before the transplant. The sequence derives from a human donor who received a combined kidney and bone marrow transplant. V gene TRBV20-1 combines with J gene TRBJ1-1, with D unresolved. The chain's CDR3 is CSASENTEAFF. The CDR3 DNA reads TGCAGTGCCAGTGAGAACACTGAAGCTTTCTTT.